Below are 6 T cell receptor beta chains sequenced from a single sample in a study of siplizumab effects on memory and regulatory T cells. Sequencing used immunoSEQ multiplex PCR; TCRdb keeps in-frame clones, though not all of them. The sample yields 100,000 to 120,000 clones, approximately 92% seen once. The sample consisted of CD4+ T cells sorted from blood. These receptors all come from a human donor in good health.

V is TRBV5-8 and J is TRBJ2-5, with TRBD2 identical over 13 bases. This CDR3 comprises 17 residues. The V gene end was trimmed by 4 bases and the J gene end by 2 bases; junction bases not matched to a gene: 8. Germline-derived CDR1 and CDR2 are SGHTS and YDEGEE. CDR3 region: CASSHGLAGVNQETQYF. For the CDR3, the DNA is TGTGCCAGCAGCCACGGACTAGCGGGGGTGAATCAAGAGACCCAGTACTTC.

The gene calls are TRBV7-2 and TRBJ2-7; TRBD2 aligns across 10 bases. Trimming at V came to 0 bases and at J to 3 bases, leaving 5 bases not matched to a gene. Germline-derived CDR1 and CDR2 are SGHTA and FQGNSA. CDR3 length: 16 amino acids. Here the CDR3 reads CASSLAMASGGYEQYF. The CDR3 nucleotides are TGTGCCAGCAGCTTAGCGATGGCTAGCGGGGGCTACGAGCAGTACTTC.

V is TRBV18 and J is TRBJ1-1; TRBD1 agrees at 7 bases. Looked up from germline, CDR1 is KGHSH and CDR2 is LQKENI. The CDR3 length is 15 residues. Unmatched junction bases numbered 12, after V lost 3 bases and J lost 8 bases. CDR3 nucleotide sequence: TGTGCCAGCTCACCGCACAGGGGTCCTGGGTCGGAAGCTTTCTTT. It encodes CASSPHRGPGSEAFF.

The chain uses TRBV20-1 and TRBJ2-5; D remains unclear. The length of the CDR3 is 11 residues. The germline gives CDR1 DFQATT, CDR2 SNEGSKA (reference sequence). Trimming removed 3 bases at V and 5 bases at J, with 7 bases between. The CDR3 bases are TGCAGTGCTAGTTTACAGGAGACCCAGTACTTC. Protein sequence: CSASLQETQYF.

This rearrangement joins TRBV19 to TRBJ2-1; the match to TRBD1 covers 7 bases. V lost 8 bases, J lost 0 bases, and 10 bases stayed unmatched. The CDR3 length is 16 residues. The germline gives CDR1 LNHDA, CDR2 SQIVND (reference sequence). The CDR3 here is CASRDRQGGSYNEQFF. The CDR3 region has the DNA TGTGCCAGTCGAGACCGACAGGGTGGCTCCTACAATGAGCAGTTCTTC.

The V gene is TRBV9, the J gene TRBJ1-2; D not resolved. There are 15 residues in the CDR3. The V gene lost 1 base and the J gene lost 1 base, with 11 bases spanning the gap. Per germline, CDR1 SGDLS and CDR2 YYNGEE. The CDR3: CASSVSVLNNYGYTF. CDR3 sequence (DNA): TGTGCCAGCAGCGTAAGTGTGCTCAATAACTATGGCTACACCTTC.